A selection of T cell receptor beta chains follows, all from one sample in a study of T cells in Graves' hyperthyroidism and ophthalmopathy. A single record per CDR3 protein comes from TCRdb applying MiXCR to the multiplex PCR reads. The sample consists of about 350,000 distinct CDR3 sequences, roughly 13% of them appearing once. Sequencing was done on a sample of blood. These receptor sequences come from a middle-aged woman with Graves' ophthalmopathy. Each CDR3 is given with its conserved first and last residue. Each record gives: clone size, V gene, J gene, D gene, CDR3 protein, CDR3 DNA. The D gene is left open where the match is weak. Where a row states a size, it is once, few, many or the class of an expanded clone; other rows omit it.

.	TRBV20-1	TRBJ2-2	.	CSVARELSGELFF	TGCAGTGTAGCGCGCGAATTGTCCGGGGAGCTGTTTTTT
many	TRBV6-1	TRBJ2-5	TRBD1	CASTPTGGGQETQYF	TGTGCCAGCACTCCCACAGGGGGCGGGCAAGAGACCCAGTACTTC
few	TRBV6-1	TRBJ1-1	.	CASNPGANTEAFF	TGTGCCAGCAATCCGGGCGCGAACACTGAAGCTTTCTTT
many	TRBV6-1	TRBJ2-1	TRBD1	CACWGTGSKNEQFF	TGTGCCTGTTGGGGGACAGGGTCGAAAAATGAGCAGTTCTTC
.	TRBV27	TRBJ1-2	.	CASSPRDGLVLNGYTF	TGTGCCAGCAGTCCCCGGGACGGTCTTGTTCTAAATGGCTACACCTTC
many	TRBV20-1	TRBJ2-7	TRBD2	CSATGTSGRALREQYF	TGCAGTGCCACCGGGACTAGCGGGAGGGCCTTGCGGGAGCAGTACTTC
many	TRBV6-1	TRBJ1-6	.	CASSDKGRNSPLHF	TGTGCCAGCAGTGACAAGGGTAGAAATTCACCCCTCCACTTT
many	TRBV28	TRBJ1-2	.	CASTPPSGKGYGYTF	TGTGCCAGCACCCCACCGTCTGGGAAAGGTTATGGCTACACCTTC
many	TRBV27	TRBJ1-6	.	CASSLRAGRNSYNSPLHF	TGTGCCAGCAGTTTAAGGGCAGGGAGGAACTCATATAATTCACCCCTCCACTTT
.	TRBV3-1	TRBJ2-1	.	CASSQRREGGNEQFF	TGTGCCAGCAGCCAACGAAGGGAAGGGGGCAATGAGCAGTTCTTC
many	TRBV7-2	TRBJ2-3	.	CASSLTRDQDTQYF	TGTGCCAGCAGCTTAACCAGGGATCAAGATACGCAGTATTTT
many	TRBV12-3/TRBV12-4	TRBJ2-3	.	CASSLANAGKDTQYF	TGTGCCAGCAGTTTGGCAAACGCAGGGAAAGATACGCAGTATTTT
many	TRBV19	TRBJ1-6	TRBD1	CASKRTGSNSPLHF	TGTGCCAGTAAAAGGACAGGCTCTAATTCACCCCTCCACTTT
few	TRBV4-2	TRBJ2-2	.	CASSQELKRQVGELFF	TGTGCCAGCAGCCAAGAATTGAAGCGACAGGTCGGGGAGCTGTTTTTT
.	TRBV12-3/TRBV12-4	TRBJ2-1	.	CASSLNRERFF	TGTGCCAGCAGTCTAAACAGGGAACGGTTCTTC
few	TRBV5-1	TRBJ2-7	.	CASSPARVSYEQYF	TGCGCCAGCAGCCCGGCACGGGTCTCCTACGAGCAGTACTTC
.	TRBV27	TRBJ2-5	.	CASPLLLDGNFQETQYF	TGTGCCAGCCCCCTCCTTCTGGACGGAAATTTCCAAGAGACCCAGTACTTC